The present T cell receptor beta chain was sequenced within a study of blood T cell repertoires in COVID-19. Study overall: The origin of the acute and convalescent COVID-19 samples was the United States, Italy and Spain. T cells, B-cell-depleted T cells, or PBMCs supplied cDNA or gDNA.

Germline V gene sequence: CDR1 SGHRS, CDR2 YFSETQ. The CDR3 sequence is 14 residues long. Trimming removed 4 bases from V and 7 bases from J; junction bases left unmatched: 10. Authors' data handling: Reference gene primer amplification yielded estimated nucleated cell counts. Measured with immunoSEQ multiplex PCR; TCRdb has only the in-frame clones, and not every one. The DNA was the basis for D and trimming; V, J and clone size are from that table. The sample lists approximately 31,000 clones, roughly nine tenths occurring once. The gene calls are TRBV5-1 and TRBJ2-7; 8 nucleotides agree with TRBD1. Sequencing used peripheral blood. This clonotype was sampled from a human donor with active COVID-19. The donor label of this sample is uncertain. Written as DNA, the CDR3 is TGCGCCAGCAGCAATGACAGGGGTGGTTGGGAGCAGTACTTC. It is translated as CASSNDRGGWEQYF.